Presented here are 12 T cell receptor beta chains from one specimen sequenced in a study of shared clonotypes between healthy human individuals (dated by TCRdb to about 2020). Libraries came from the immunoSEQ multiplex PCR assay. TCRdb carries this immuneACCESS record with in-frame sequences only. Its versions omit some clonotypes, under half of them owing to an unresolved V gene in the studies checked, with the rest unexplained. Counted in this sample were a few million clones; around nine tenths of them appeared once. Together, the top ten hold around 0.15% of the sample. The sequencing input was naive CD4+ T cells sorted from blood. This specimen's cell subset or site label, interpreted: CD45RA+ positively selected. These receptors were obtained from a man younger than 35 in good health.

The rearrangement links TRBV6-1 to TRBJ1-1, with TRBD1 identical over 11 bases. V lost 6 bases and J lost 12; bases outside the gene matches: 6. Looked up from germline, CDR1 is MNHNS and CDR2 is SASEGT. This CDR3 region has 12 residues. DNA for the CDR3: TGTGCCAGCAGATCCGGGACAGGGGGAACTTTCTTT. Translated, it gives CASRSGTGGTFF.

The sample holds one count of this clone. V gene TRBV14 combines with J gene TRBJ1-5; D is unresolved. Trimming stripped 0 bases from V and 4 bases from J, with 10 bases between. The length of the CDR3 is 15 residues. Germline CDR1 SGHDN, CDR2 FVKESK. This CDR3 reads CASSQDIEGNQPQHF. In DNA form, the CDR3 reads TGTGCCAGCAGCCAAGATATAGAAGGTAATCAGCCCCAGCATTTT.

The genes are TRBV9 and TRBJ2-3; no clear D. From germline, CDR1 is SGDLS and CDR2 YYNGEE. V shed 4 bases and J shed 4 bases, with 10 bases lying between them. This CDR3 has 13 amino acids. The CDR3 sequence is CASSPLPADTQYF. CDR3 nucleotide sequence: TGTGCCAGCAGCCCCTTGCCCGCAGATACGCAGTATTTT. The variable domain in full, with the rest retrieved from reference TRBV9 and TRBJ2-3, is DSGVTQTPKHLITATGQRVTLRCSPRSGDLSVYWYQQSLDQGLQFLIQYYNGEERAKGNILERFSAQQFPDLHSELNLSSLELGDSALYFCASSPLPADTQYFGPGTRLTVL.

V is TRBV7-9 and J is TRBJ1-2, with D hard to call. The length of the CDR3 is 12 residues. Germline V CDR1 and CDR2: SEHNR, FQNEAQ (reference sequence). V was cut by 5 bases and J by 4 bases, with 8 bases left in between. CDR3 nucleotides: TGTGCCAGCAGCCGCGAGGTCTATGGCTACACCTTC. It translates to CASSREVYGYTF.

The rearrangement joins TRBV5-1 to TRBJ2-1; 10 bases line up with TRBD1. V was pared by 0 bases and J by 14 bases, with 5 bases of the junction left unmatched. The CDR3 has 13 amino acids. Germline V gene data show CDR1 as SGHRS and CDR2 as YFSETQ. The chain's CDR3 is CASSLVGTGVEFF. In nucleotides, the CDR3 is TGCGCCAGCAGCTTGGTAGGGACAGGGGTTGAGTTCTTC.

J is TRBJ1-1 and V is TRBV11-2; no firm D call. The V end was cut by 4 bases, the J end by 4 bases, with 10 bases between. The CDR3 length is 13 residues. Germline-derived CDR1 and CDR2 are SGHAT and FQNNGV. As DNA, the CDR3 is TGTGCCAGCAGCTATATAGTGAGCACTGAAGCTTTCTTT. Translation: CASSYIVSTEAFF. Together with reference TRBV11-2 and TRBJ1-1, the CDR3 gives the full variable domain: EAGVAQSPRYKIIEKRQSVAFWCNPISGHATLYWYQQILGQGPKLLIQFQNNGVVDDSQLPKDRFSAERLKGVDSTLKIQPAKLEDSAVYLCASSYIVSTEAFFGQGTRLTVV.

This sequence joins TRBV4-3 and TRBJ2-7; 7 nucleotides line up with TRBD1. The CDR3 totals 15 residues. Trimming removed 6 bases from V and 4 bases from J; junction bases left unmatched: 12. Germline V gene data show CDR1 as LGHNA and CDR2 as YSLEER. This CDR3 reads CASSQTFDRAYEQYF. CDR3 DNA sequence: TGCGCCAGCAGTCAAACCTTCGACAGGGCTTACGAGCAGTACTTC.

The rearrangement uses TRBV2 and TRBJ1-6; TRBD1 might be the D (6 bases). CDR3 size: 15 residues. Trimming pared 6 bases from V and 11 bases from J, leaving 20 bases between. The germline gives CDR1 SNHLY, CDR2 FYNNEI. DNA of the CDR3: TGTGCCAGCAGCCCCTCGACAGGCGGCGCGGCACCCCTCCACTTT. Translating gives CASSPSTGGAAPLHF.

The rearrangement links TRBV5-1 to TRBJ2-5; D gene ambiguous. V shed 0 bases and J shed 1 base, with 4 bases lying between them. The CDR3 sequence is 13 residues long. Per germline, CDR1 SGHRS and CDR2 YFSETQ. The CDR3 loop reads CASSLDTQETQYF. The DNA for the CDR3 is TGCGCCAGCAGCTTGGACACCCAAGAGACCCAGTACTTC.

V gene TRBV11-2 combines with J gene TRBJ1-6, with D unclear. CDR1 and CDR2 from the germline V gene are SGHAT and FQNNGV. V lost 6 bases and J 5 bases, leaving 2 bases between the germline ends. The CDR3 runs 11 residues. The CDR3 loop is CASSDNSPLHF. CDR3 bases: TGTGCCAGCAGTGATAATTCACCCCTCCACTTT.

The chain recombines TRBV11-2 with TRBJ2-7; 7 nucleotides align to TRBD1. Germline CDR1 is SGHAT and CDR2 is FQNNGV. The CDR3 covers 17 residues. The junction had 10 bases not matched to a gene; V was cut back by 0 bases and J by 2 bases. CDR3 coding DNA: TGTGCCAGCAGCTTAGAAATTGGGACAGTACTAACCTACGAGCAGTACTTC. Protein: CASSLEIGTVLTYEQYF.

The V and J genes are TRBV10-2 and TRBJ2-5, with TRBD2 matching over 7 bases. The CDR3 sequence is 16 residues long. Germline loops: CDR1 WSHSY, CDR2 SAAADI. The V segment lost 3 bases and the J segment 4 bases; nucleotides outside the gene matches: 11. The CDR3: CASSEVRRGRGETQYF. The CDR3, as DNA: TGCGCCAGCAGTGAAGTCCGGCGGGGGAGGGGAGAGACCCAGTACTTC.